Below are 18 T cell receptor beta chains sequenced from a single sample in a study of CD8 T cells in ankylosing spondylitis. General study results and limits: What seemed typical of ankylosing spondylitis blood was a TCR beta motif built from 7 or 8 highly homologous variants.

TCRdb re-called the 5' RACE reads through MiXCR, storing one row per CDR3 protein. The sample contains about 390,000 distinct CDR3 sequences, 20% to 25% of which appear only once. These TCRs' antigens remain unknown. Specimen: blood, either unsorted or a sorted T cell fraction (not recorded which). These receptors were collected from a male donor with ankylosing spondylitis.

The chain is built from TRBV7-8 and TRBJ2-7; 7 bases map to TRBD2. In germline, CDR1 is SGHVS, CDR2 FQNEAQ. This CDR3 is 13 amino acids long. Losses at the gene ends were 4 bases for V and 4 bases for J; bases not matched to a gene: 4. The CDR3 here is CASSWTSSYEQYF. The CDR3 DNA sequence: TGTGCCAGCAGCTGGACTAGTTCGTACGAGCAGTACTTC.

The V call is TRBV4-2, the J call TRBJ2-3; tentative D call: TRBD1 (5 bases). The V end lost 2 bases, the J end lost 8 bases, and 20 bases lay between the germline ends. The CDR3 sequence is 16 residues long. The V gene's germline CDR1 is LGHNA and CDR2 YNFKEQ. The CDR3 protein is CASSQLGWEQVLTQYF. Here the CDR3 DNA reads TGTGCCAGCAGCCAATTGGGTTGGGAACAGGTACTTACGCAGTATTTT.

This chain joins TRBV7-2 and TRBJ1-1; 8 bases agree with TRBD1. The V gene end was trimmed by 6 bases and the J gene end by 6 bases; junction bases not matched to a gene: 9. The CDR3 length is 14 residues. Looked up from germline, CDR1 is SGHTA and CDR2 is FQGNSA. CDR3 region: CASRSAGGFAEAFF. Written as DNA, the CDR3 is TGTGCCAGCAGATCGGCAGGGGGCTTCGCTGAAGCTTTCTTT.

This clonotype was counted only a few times. The J gene is TRBJ1-3, the V gene TRBV12-3 or TRBV12-4; 7 bases align to TRBD1. Trimming cost V 3 bases and J 2 bases; bases outside gene matches: 7. The length of the CDR3 is 16 residues. CDR3 bases: TGTGCCAGCAGTTTCTCCGAGACAGGGACTGGAAACACCATATATTTT. Encoded protein: CASSFSETGTGNTIYF.

This clonotype has only a few counts. The rearrangement links TRBV11-2 to TRBJ2-1; 10 bases match TRBD2. The length of the CDR3 is 18 residues. Germline V gene lookup returns CDR1 SGHAT and CDR2 FQNNGV. With V trimmed by 5 bases and J by 1 base, 11 bases remained unmatched. CDR3 sequence reads: CASSPRGLAIRSYNEQFF. The CDR3 DNA reads as TGTGCCAGCAGCCCCCGGGGACTAGCGATACGATCCTACAATGAGCAGTTCTTC.

This clonotype turned up a few times. The V and J genes are TRBV3-1 and TRBJ2-7; 7 bases are shared with TRBD1. Trimming removed 5 bases from V and 4 bases from J; junction bases left unmatched: 8. CDR1 is LGHDT, CDR2 YNNKEL, per germline (reference sequence). The CDR3 is made up of 14 amino acids. The CDR3 DNA reads TGTGCCAGCAGCTCGGGGACAGTTCTATACGAGCAGTACTTC. It translates to CASSSGTVLYEQYF.

V is TRBV3-1 and J is TRBJ2-7; TRBD2 matches 9 bases. There are 15 residues in the CDR3. From germline, CDR1 is LGHDT and CDR2 YNNKEL (reference sequence). V lost 1 base and J lost 4; bases outside the gene matches: 5. CDR3 in DNA: TGTGCCAGCAGCCAAGGTCCGGGACTAGCATACGAGCAGTACTTC. Translated, it gives CASSQGPGLAYEQYF.

This clonotype was detected a few times. The rearrangement links TRBV28 to TRBJ2-3; no firm D call. Per germline, CDR1 MDHEN and CDR2 SYDVKM. The CDR3 has 16 residues. V dropped 9 bases and J dropped 2 bases, with 21 bases sitting between them. The CDR3 is CASTVLGYGDTDTQYF. CDR3 nucleotide sequence: TGTGCCAGTACAGTTCTTGGATATGGGGACACAGATACGCAGTATTTT. The full variable domain, rest sourced from reference TRBV28 and TRBJ2-3, is DVKVTQSSRYLVKRTGEKVFLECVQDMDHENMFWYRQDPGLGLRLIYFSYDVKMKEKGDIPEGYSVSREKKERFSLILESASTNQTSMYLCASTVLGYGDTDTQYFGPGTRLTVL.

The table lists this clonotype with a few counts. V usage is TRBV7-6 and J usage is TRBJ1-2; D not resolved. CDR3 length: 13 residues. Germline V gene sequence: CDR1 SGHVS, CDR2 FNYEAQ. V was clipped by 3 bases and J by 2 bases, with 7 bases between them. CDR3 coding DNA: TGTGCCAGCAGCTTGTCAGAAAACTATGGCTACACCTTC. Translated: CASSLSENYGYTF. Full variable domain (missing parts from reference TRBV7-6 and TRBJ1-2): GAGVSQSPRYKVTKRGQDVALRCDPISGHVSLYWYRQALGQGPEFLTYFNYEAQQDKSGLPNDRFSAERPEGSISTLTIQRTEQRDSAMYRCASSLSENYGYTFGSGTRLTVV.

This clonotype showed up many times. J is TRBJ2-3 and V is TRBV20-1; TRBD2 matches at 10 bases. This CDR3 spans 15 amino acids. V gave up 3 bases and J gave up 4 bases; unmatched junction bases: 7. Per the germline V gene, CDR1 is DFQATT and CDR2 is SNEGSKA (reference sequence). This CDR3 is CSARVASGSSDTQYF. In DNA form, the CDR3 reads TGCAGTGCTAGGGTGGCTAGCGGGAGCTCAGATACGCAGTATTTT.

There are many counts of this clonotype. This chain connects TRBV3-1 to TRBJ1-6; 7 bases are a match to TRBD1. The CDR3 extends over 14 amino acids. Germline loops: CDR1 LGHDT, CDR2 YNNKEL (reference sequence). With V trimmed by 2 bases and J by 7 bases, 2 bases remained unmatched. The CDR3 bases are TGTGCCAGCAGCCAACCAGGGGGGAATTCACCCCTCCACTTT. Protein product: CASSQPGGNSPLHF.

The table lists this clonotype with a few counts. The chain combines TRBV4-1 with TRBJ2-1; D perhaps matches TRBD2 (5 bases). Germline CDR1 is MGHRA and CDR2 is YSYEKL. This CDR3 has 17 residues. The V end was cut by 1 base, the J end by 0 bases, with 13 bases between. This CDR3 reads CASSQGKAVSSYNEQFF. As DNA, the CDR3 is TGCGCCAGCAGCCAAGGCAAAGCGGTGAGCTCCTACAATGAGCAGTTCTTC.

The genes are TRBV7-9 and TRBJ1-1, with D hard to call. The CDR3 is 14 amino acids. Trimming removed 5 bases at V and 0 bases at J, with 10 bases between. CDR1 is SEHNR and CDR2 is FQNEAQ in the germline V gene (reference sequence). This chain's CDR3 is CASSQRPVNTEAFF. The CDR3 bases are TGTGCCAGCAGCCAGAGGCCCGTGAACACTGAAGCTTTCTTT.

The chain uses TRBV5-1 and TRBJ2-5, with TRBD1 identical over 8 bases. Per the germline V gene, CDR1 is SGHRS and CDR2 is YFSETQ. V lost 3 bases and J lost 5; bases outside the gene matches: 6. The CDR3 contains 14 residues. The CDR3 DNA is TGCGCCAGCAGCTGGGGGACAGGTTTGGAGACCCAGTACTTC. Its protein product is CASSWGTGLETQYF.

The chain recombines TRBV19 with TRBJ2-1, with D unclear. This CDR3 has 16 amino acids. Germline assignment: CDR1 LNHDA and CDR2 SQIVND (reference sequence). V dropped 6 bases and J dropped 2 bases, with 17 bases sitting between them. In DNA, the CDR3 is TGTGCCAGTAGATCCCACATAGCCGATACCTACAATGAGCAGTTCTTC. Amino acid sequence: CASRSHIADTYNEQFF.

The chain links TRBV29-1 to TRBJ2-6; D perhaps matches TRBD2 (6 bases). The CDR3 has 15 amino acids. V shed 5 bases and J shed 0 bases, with 11 bases lying between them. CDR1 and CDR2 from the germline V gene are SQVTM and ANQGSEA. The DNA of the CDR3 is TGCAGCGTTTTGGGAGGCTCCTCTGGGGCCAACGTCCTGACTTTC. Protein: CSVLGGSSGANVLTF.

V is TRBV5-1 and J is TRBJ2-1; 9 positions match TRBD1. CDR1 and CDR2 from the germline V gene are SGHRS and YFSETQ. J lost 0 bases, V lost 4 bases, and 5 bases had no gene match. This CDR3 region has 16 residues. The CDR3 loop is CASSQGQGSSYNEQFF. The CDR3 DNA follows: TGCGCCAGCAGCCAGGGACAGGGCAGCTCCTACAATGAGCAGTTCTTC.

The chain combines TRBV3-1 with TRBJ2-7, with TRBD2 as a possible D gene (6 bases). Germline V gives CDR1 LGHDT, CDR2 YNNKEL (reference sequence). V was cut by 4 bases and J by 7 bases, with 17 bases left in between. The CDR3 spans 14 residues. The CDR3 protein is CASSPRTTFREQYF. For the CDR3, the DNA is TGTGCCAGCAGCCCAAGGACTACCTTTCGGGAGCAGTACTTC.